The rows below give T cell receptor beta chains drawn from one sample of a study of regulatory T cells in long-lasting Graves disease. TCRdb redid the calling of the multiplex PCR reads with MiXCR, one entry per CDR3 protein. The sample includes some 220,000 distinct CDR3 sequences, about 19% of them seen just once. This sample was also put to use in a study of T cells in Graves' hyperthyroidism and ophthalmopathy.

Material: peripheral blood mononuclear cells (PBMCs), obtained at new diagnosis, from a patient treated with antithyroid drugs. These receptors came from a woman aged 25 to 39 with Graves disease. The CDR3 runs from the conserved cysteine through the conserved F or W. D genes are given only for firm matches. Clone size is not always given. Where it is, it says once, few, many or a class for expanded clones.

clone_size: .; d_call: .; v_call: TRBV20-1; j_call: TRBJ2-1; cdr3_aa: CSARDPDSYNEQFF; cdr3_nt: TGCAGTGCTAGAGATCCCGACAGCTACAATGAGCAGTTCTTC
clone_size: .; d_call: TRBD2; v_call: TRBV9; j_call: TRBJ2-1; cdr3_aa: CASSVGLAGHYNEQFF; cdr3_nt: TGTGCCAGCAGCGTAGGACTAGCGGGCCACTACAATGAGCAGTTCTTC
clone_size: .; d_call: .; v_call: TRBV6-2/TRBV6-3; j_call: TRBJ2-7; cdr3_aa: CASSPMRDGSYEQYF; cdr3_nt: TGTGCCAGCAGCCCAATGAGGGATGGATCCTACGAGCAGTACTTC
clone_size: many; d_call: .; v_call: TRBV6-2/TRBV6-3; j_call: TRBJ2-1; cdr3_aa: CASSYSIPTSYNEQFF; cdr3_nt: TGTGCCAGCAGTTACTCGATCCCTACCTCCTACAATGAGCAGTTCTTC
clone_size: few; d_call: .; v_call: TRBV30; j_call: TRBJ1-5; cdr3_aa: CPWRSGRGIGNQPQHF; cdr3_nt: TGTCCCTGGAGATCGGGCAGGGGAATTGGGAATCAGCCCCAGCATTTT
clone_size: many; d_call: .; v_call: TRBV6-1; j_call: TRBJ1-1; cdr3_aa: CASKLSGDTEAFF; cdr3_nt: TGTGCCAGCAAACTTAGTGGGGACACTGAAGCTTTCTTT
clone_size: few; d_call: TRBD1; v_call: TRBV9; j_call: TRBJ1-4; cdr3_aa: CASSSGQGGWANEELFF; cdr3_nt: TGTGCCAGCAGCTCAGGACAGGGCGGATGGGCTAATGAAGAACTGTTTTTT
clone_size: many; d_call: .; v_call: TRBV27; j_call: TRBJ2-2; cdr3_aa: CASSPHVSNRPGELFF; cdr3_nt: TGTGCCAGCAGTCCGCATGTTTCGAACCGGCCCGGGGAGCTGTTTTTT
clone_size: many; d_call: .; v_call: TRBV3-1; j_call: TRBJ1-1; cdr3_aa: CASSQAQGLDAFF; cdr3_nt: TGTGCCAGCAGCCAAGCACAGGGATTGGATGCTTTCTTT
clone_size: few; d_call: TRBD1; v_call: TRBV20-1; j_call: TRBJ2-5; cdr3_aa: CSAETGGEETQYF; cdr3_nt: TGCAGTGCGGAGACAGGGGGGGAAGAGACCCAGTACTTC
clone_size: many; d_call: .; v_call: TRBV28; j_call: TRBJ2-4; cdr3_aa: CASSLGRMAKNIQYF; cdr3_nt: TGTGCCAGCAGTTTGGGGCGGATGGCCAAAAACATTCAGTACTTC
clone_size: many; d_call: .; v_call: TRBV20-1; j_call: TRBJ1-2; cdr3_aa: CSASDPHVAYGYTF; cdr3_nt: TGCAGTGCTAGTGACCCACACGTTGCCTATGGCTACACCTTC
clone_size: many; d_call: TRBD1; v_call: TRBV5-1; j_call: TRBJ2-2; cdr3_aa: CASRPGTGVYSGELFF; cdr3_nt: TGCGCCAGCAGACCCGGGACAGGGGTGTATAGCGGGGAGCTGTTTTTT
clone_size: many; d_call: TRBD1; v_call: TRBV10-3; j_call: TRBJ1-6; cdr3_aa: CAISERGTGSNSPLHF; cdr3_nt: TGTGCCATCAGTGAAAGGGGGACAGGGTCTAATTCACCCCTCCACTTT
clone_size: many; d_call: .; v_call: TRBV30; j_call: TRBJ1-6; cdr3_aa: CAWKDSGMPPLHF; cdr3_nt: TGTGCCTGGAAAGACTCGGGTATGCCACCCCTCCACTTT
clone_size: .; d_call: TRBD1; v_call: TRBV11-2; j_call: TRBJ1-2; cdr3_aa: CASSGQGNGYTF; cdr3_nt: TGTGCCAGCAGCGGACAGGGGAATGGCTACACCTTC
clone_size: many; d_call: .; v_call: TRBV12-3/TRBV12-4; j_call: TRBJ2-1; cdr3_aa: CASSLGFEGLGPLNEQFF; cdr3_nt: TGTGCCAGCAGTTTAGGGTTTGAAGGTTTAGGGCCGTTGAATGAGCAGTTCTTC
clone_size: .; d_call: TRBD1; v_call: TRBV30; j_call: TRBJ1-2; cdr3_aa: CAWSFPRRQGWDGYTF; cdr3_nt: TGTGCCTGGAGTTTCCCCCGGCGACAGGGCTGGGATGGCTACACCTTC
clone_size: many; d_call: .; v_call: TRBV12-3/TRBV12-4; j_call: TRBJ1-3; cdr3_aa: CASKRGSGNTIYF; cdr3_nt: TGTGCCAGCAAAAGGGGCTCTGGAAACACCATATATTTT
clone_size: .; d_call: .; v_call: TRBV10-3; j_call: TRBJ2-7; cdr3_aa: CAISESGVDYEQYF; cdr3_nt: TGTGCCATCAGTGAATCCGGGGTCGACTACGAGCAGTACTTC
clone_size: .; d_call: TRBD2; v_call: TRBV12-3/TRBV12-4; j_call: TRBJ2-3; cdr3_aa: CASSPGASGGTDTQYF; cdr3_nt: TGTGCCAGCAGTCCGGGGGCTAGCGGGGGGACAGATACGCAGTATTTT
clone_size: many; d_call: TRBD1; v_call: TRBV6-9; j_call: TRBJ1-1; cdr3_aa: CASSYDRGNTEAFF; cdr3_nt: TGTGCCAGCAGTTACGACAGGGGGAACACTGAAGCTTTCTTT
clone_size: .; d_call: .; v_call: TRBV12-3/TRBV12-4; j_call: TRBJ1-3; cdr3_aa: CASSFRTGNTIYF; cdr3_nt: TGTGCCAGCAGTTTCAGGACGGGAAACACCATATATTTT
clone_size: many; d_call: .; v_call: TRBV3-1; j_call: TRBJ1-4; cdr3_aa: CASSQEGATNEKLFF; cdr3_nt: TGTGCCAGCAGCCAAGAGGGTGCGACTAATGAAAAACTGTTTTTT
clone_size: .; d_call: .; v_call: TRBV6-1; j_call: TRBJ1-1; cdr3_aa: CASSTGGGSAFF; cdr3_nt: TGTGCCAGCTCTACGGGTGGGGGTTCTGCTTTCTTT
clone_size: .; d_call: .; v_call: TRBV5-1; j_call: TRBJ1-5; cdr3_aa: CASSYGTDNQPQHF; cdr3_nt: TGCGCCAGCAGTTACGGGACGGACAATCAGCCCCAGCATTTT
clone_size: .; d_call: .; v_call: TRBV6-2/TRBV6-3; j_call: TRBJ1-1; cdr3_aa: CASSYQPYTVNTEAFF; cdr3_nt: TGTGCCAGCAGTTACCAACCCTATACTGTGAACACTGAAGCTTTCTTT
clone_size: .; d_call: TRBD1; v_call: TRBV30; j_call: TRBJ2-7; cdr3_aa: CAWSVLRTGSEQYF; cdr3_nt: TGTGCCTGGAGTGTACTAAGGACAGGGAGCGAGCAGTACTTC
clone_size: many; d_call: TRBD1; v_call: TRBV18; j_call: TRBJ2-5; cdr3_aa: CASSPQGAQETQYF; cdr3_nt: TGTGCCAGCTCACCGCAGGGGGCGCAGGAGACCCAGTACTTC
clone_size: .; d_call: .; v_call: TRBV28; j_call: TRBJ1-3; cdr3_aa: CASSAGQLNTIYF; cdr3_nt: TGTGCCAGCAGCGCGGGGCAGTTAAACACCATATATTTT
clone_size: .; d_call: .; v_call: TRBV18; j_call: TRBJ2-3; cdr3_aa: CASSQATSTDTQYF; cdr3_nt: TGTGCCAGCTCACAAGCTACCAGCACAGATACGCAGTATTTT
clone_size: .; d_call: .; v_call: TRBV14; j_call: TRBJ2-1; cdr3_aa: CASSQFESSYNEQFF; cdr3_nt: TGTGCCAGCAGCCAATTTGAGAGCTCCTACAATGAGCAGTTCTTC
clone_size: many; d_call: .; v_call: TRBV20-1; j_call: TRBJ1-1; cdr3_aa: CSARRLDLTNTEAFF; cdr3_nt: TGCAGTGCTAGACGATTGGACCTGACGAACACTGAAGCTTTCTTT
clone_size: many; d_call: .; v_call: TRBV15; j_call: TRBJ1-1; cdr3_aa: CATSSIQAEAFF; cdr3_nt: TGTGCCACCAGCAGCATACAGGCGGAAGCTTTCTTT
clone_size: many; d_call: .; v_call: TRBV7-9; j_call: TRBJ2-5; cdr3_aa: CASSRPQETQYF; cdr3_nt: TGTGCCAGCAGCCGCCCTCAAGAGACCCAGTACTTC
clone_size: many; d_call: .; v_call: TRBV28; j_call: TRBJ1-5; cdr3_aa: CATEGEARPQHF; cdr3_nt: TGTGCCACCGAAGGGGAGGCGCGGCCCCAGCATTTT